The clone carrying this T cell receptor beta chain occurred a few times. Its specificity is unknown. This entry belongs to a study of CD8+ T cells in alopecia areata. Study details: Treated patients were given 5 to 10 mg oral tofacitinib twice daily.

The V end lost 6 bases, the J end lost 9 bases, and 13 bases lay between the germline ends. Germline loops: CDR1 SQVTM, CDR2 ANQGSEA. The CDR3 runs to 11 residues. General study points: Patients displayed less clarity in TCR sharing than mice, a finding possibly related to HLA.

Treatment specified: oral pan-JAK inhibitor, 5-10 mg twice daily. As the sequencing template, cDNA was produced by extracting RNA and reverse transcribing it. Profiled with immunoSEQ multiplex PCR; TCRdb holds only in-frame clones, not every one. Here the sample spans 250,000 to 350,000 clones, 50% to 75% being singletons. The chain is built from TRBV29-1 and TRBJ2-3; D call uncertain. The clonotype was recovered from a human donor with alopecia areata. The sequenced sample was CD4+ T cells sorted from blood, obtained around week 54, from a patient treated with tofacitinib. CDR3: CSVVRQQTQYF. As DNA, the CDR3 is TGCAGCGTGGTAAGGCAGCAAACGCAGTATTTT.